What follows describes a single TCR beta chain. Its antigen is currently unknown. Its ends do not fully match the called genes, so a read error is possible. Germline V CDR1 and CDR2: SEHNR, FQNEAQ (reference sequence). This CDR3 has 16 residues. This record comes from a study of cytomegalovirus exposure and HLA in healthy donors. Whole-study results and caveats: Compared with the roughly 700-donor mean, an Asian-associated ancestry cluster reportedly had fewer N-insertions, according to a later analysis. TCR beta sequences reportedly predicted most subjects' HLA-A and HLA-B alleles accurately.

Researchers ran the PCR with 60 Vbeta and 13 Jbeta primers. Only in-frame clones appear in the TCRdb table, and some are missing; sequencing was by immunoSEQ multiplex PCR. The data hold about 85,000 clones, with 50% to 75% observed a single time. This sequence joins TRBV7-9 and TRBJ2-5; 10 bases agree with TRBD2. This receptor was taken from a young man in good health and CMV-seronegative. Sample: PBMCs. For the CDR3, the DNA is TGTTCCAGCAGCGTTGGGACTAGCGTTAATCGGGAGACCCAGTACTTC. Translation: CSSSVGTSVNRETQYF.